One sample yielded the 12 T cell receptor beta chains listed below, sequenced in a study of CDR3 diversity in severe acne. TCRdb re-called the PCR reads through MiXCR, storing one row per CDR3 protein. Of about 85,000 distinct CDR3 sequences listed, over 45% are singletons. Sample: blood. The source of these receptors is a male donor in good health, serving as a control.

This clonotype was detected only a few times. The rearrangement joins TRBV10-3 to TRBJ2-7, with a possible D match to TRBD2 (6 bases). In germline, CDR1 is ENHRY, CDR2 SYGVKD. The CDR3 is 15 residues long. The V and J ends lost 6 bases and 3 bases respectively, with 18 bases between them. The CDR3: CAISAPGQGGYEQYF. CDR3 nucleotides: TGTGCCATCAGCGCCCCTGGGCAGGGAGGCTACGAGCAGTACTTC.

This clonotype was seen repeatedly, ten times or more. V is TRBV5-1 and J is TRBJ1-5, with TRBD1 matching over 11 bases. With V trimmed by 4 bases and J by 4 bases, 7 bases remained unmatched. The CDR3 runs 16 residues. CDR1 and CDR2 from the germline V gene are SGHRS and YFSETQ. The CDR3 is CASSPGTGGMNQPQHF. In DNA, the CDR3 is TGCGCCAGCAGCCCGGGGACAGGGGGTATGAATCAGCCCCAGCATTTT. The variable domain in full, with the rest retrieved from reference TRBV5-1 and TRBJ1-5, is KAGVTQTPRYLIKTRGQQVTLSCSPISGHRSVSWYQQTPGQGLQFLFEYFSETQRNKGNFPGRFSGRQFSNSRSEMNVSTLELGDSALYLCASSPGTGGMNQPQHFGDGTRLSIL.

This clonotype was found once. The J gene is TRBJ1-3, the V gene TRBV25-1; the match to TRBD1 covers 8 bases. Germline V gives CDR1 MGHDK, CDR2 SYGVNS. After removal of 5 bases from V and 4 bases from J, the junction contained 7 bases not matched to a gene. The CDR3 loop spans 15 amino acids. The CDR3 sequence is CASSLMTGDGNTIYF. CDR3 sequence (DNA): TGTGCCAGCAGTTTAATGACAGGGGACGGAAACACCATATATTTT.

This clonotype is medium-sized (0.01 to 0.1%) in the sample. The gene calls are TRBV15 and TRBJ2-7; perhaps D is TRBD1 or TRBD2 (6 bases each). With 0 bases removed from V and 4 bases from J, the gap between germline ends came to 16 bases. CDR1 is LNHNV, CDR2 YYDKDF, per germline (reference sequence). This CDR3 comprises 16 residues. The CDR3 DNA follows: TGTGCCACCAGCAGAGATCCCGGGGGCGTCTCGTACGAGCAGTACTTC. The encoded protein is CATSRDPGGVSYEQYF. Filled out from reference TRBV15 and TRBJ2-7, the complete variable domain reads DAMVIQNPRYQVTQFGKPVTLSCSQTLNHNVMYWYQQKSSQAPKLLFHYYDKDFNNEADTPDNFQSRRPNTSFCFLDIRSPGLGDTAMYLCATSRDPGGVSYEQYFGPGTRLTVT.

This clonotype came up many times. The chain is built from TRBV2 and TRBJ1-1; the D gene is possibly TRBD1 (6 bases). Trimming removed 4 bases from V and 5 bases from J, with 14 bases in between. This CDR3 is built from 14 residues. Germline V CDR1 and CDR2: SNHLY, FYNNEI. The CDR3 region is CASSGARGGTEAFF. CDR3 nucleotides: TGTGCCAGCAGTGGGGCCAGGGGAGGGACTGAAGCTTTCTTT.

The V gene is TRBV24-1, the J gene TRBJ2-2, with 9 bases matching TRBD1. Trimming took 4 bases from V and 4 from J; bases not matched to a gene: 9. The CDR3 totals 17 residues. The germline CDR1 and CDR2 sequences are KGHDR and SFDVKD. CDR3 bases: TGTGCCACCAGTGACTTCTTGGACAGGGGTTCCACCGGGGAGCTGTTTTTT. Its translation: CATSDFLDRGSTGELFF.

Sample share makes this clonotype medium-sized. The chain recombines TRBV15 with TRBJ2-3; TRBD2 agrees at 7 bases. With V trimmed by 1 base and J by 6 bases, 4 bases remained unmatched. This CDR3 region has 14 residues. Germline V gene data show CDR1 as LNHNV and CDR2 as YYDKDF (reference sequence). CDR3 amino acids: CATSRGGEGDTQYF. The CDR3 nucleotides read TGTGCCACCAGCAGAGGGGGGGAGGGGGATACGCAGTATTTT.

As regards this clonotype: The junction departs from germline at one end; a sequencing error may be responsible. The gene calls are TRBV7-2 and TRBJ2-7; no reliable D call. There are 12 residues in the CDR3. In germline, CDR1 is SGHTA, CDR2 FQGNSA. CDR3 amino acids: CANSLGPREQYF. The CDR3 bases are TGTGCCAACAGCTTAGGACCCCGCGAGCAGTACTTC.

The rearrangement joins TRBV4-2 to TRBJ1-2, with D possibly TRBD1 on 5 matching bases. The germline V gene has CDR1 LGHNA and CDR2 YNFKEQ. The germline V and J ends were trimmed by 1 base and 4 bases, with 10 bases remaining between them. The CDR3 spans 14 residues. The CDR3, as DNA: TGTGCCAGCAGCCAAGGGACAAAAATCTATGGCTACACCTTC. Protein product: CASSQGTKIYGYTF.

This clonotype is termed medium-sized (0.01 to 0.1%). The chain is built from TRBV4-1 and TRBJ1-6; D remains ambiguous. Germline V gene data show CDR1 as MGHRA and CDR2 as YSYEKL. Trimming pared 4 bases from V and 15 bases from J, leaving 10 bases between. This CDR3 is built from 11 residues. This chain's CDR3 is CASSPGLGLHF. Written as DNA, the CDR3 is TGCGCCAGCAGCCCCGGGCTTGGCCTCCACTTT.

V is TRBV7-8 and J is TRBJ1-2; D remains ambiguous. The germline CDR1 and CDR2 sequences are SGHVS and FQNEAQ. This CDR3 is 14 amino acids long. Trimming removed 5 bases at V and 2 bases at J, with 12 bases between. The chain's CDR3 is CASSETPRNYGYTF. The CDR3 DNA is TGTGCCAGCAGCGAAACCCCAAGGAACTATGGCTACACCTTC.

The chain combines TRBV2 with TRBJ1-5; D perhaps matches TRBD1 (5 bases). Germline-derived CDR1 and CDR2 are SNHLY and FYNNEI. V lost 6 bases, J lost 5 bases, and 17 bases lay in between. The length of the CDR3 is 15 residues. The CDR3, as DNA: TGTGCCAGCAGCCCTAGTGGGGCAGACCATCAGCCCCAGCATTTT. As protein: CASSPSGADHQPQHF.